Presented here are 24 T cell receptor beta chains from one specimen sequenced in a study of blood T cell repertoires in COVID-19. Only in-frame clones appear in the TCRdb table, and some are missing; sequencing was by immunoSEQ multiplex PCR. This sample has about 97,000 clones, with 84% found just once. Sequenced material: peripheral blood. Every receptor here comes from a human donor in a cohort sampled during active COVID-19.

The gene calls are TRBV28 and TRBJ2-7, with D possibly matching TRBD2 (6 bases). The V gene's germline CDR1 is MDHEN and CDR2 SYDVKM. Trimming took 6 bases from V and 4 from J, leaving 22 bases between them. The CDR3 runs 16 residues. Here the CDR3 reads CASSFPPGGLPYEQYF. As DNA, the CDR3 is TGTGCCAGCAGCTTTCCCCCCGGGGGACTGCCGTACGAGCAGTACTTC. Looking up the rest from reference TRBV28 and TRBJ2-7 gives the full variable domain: DVKVTQSSRYLVKRTGEKVFLECVQDMDHENMFWYRQDPGLGLRLIYFSYDVKMKEKGDIPEGYSVSREKKERFSLILESASTNQTSMYLCASSFPPGGLPYEQYFGPGTRLTVT.

The CDR3 nucleotides read TGTGCCAGCAGTCCAGGGCGATGGGGCTACAATGAGCAGTTCTTC. Protein product: CASSPGRWGYNEQFF. The rearrangement uses TRBV2 and TRBJ2-1; TRBD1 might be the D (5 bases). Germline V CDR1 and CDR2: SNHLY, FYNNEI. CDR3 length: 15 amino acids. V gave up 5 bases and J gave up 3 bases, with 14 bases separating them.

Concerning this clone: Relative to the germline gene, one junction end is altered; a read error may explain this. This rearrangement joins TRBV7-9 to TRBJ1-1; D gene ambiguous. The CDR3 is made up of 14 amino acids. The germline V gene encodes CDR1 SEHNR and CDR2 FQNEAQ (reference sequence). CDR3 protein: CASTLRRQNTEAFF. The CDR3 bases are TGTGCCAGCACCTTACGTCGACAGAACACTGAAGCTTTCTTT.

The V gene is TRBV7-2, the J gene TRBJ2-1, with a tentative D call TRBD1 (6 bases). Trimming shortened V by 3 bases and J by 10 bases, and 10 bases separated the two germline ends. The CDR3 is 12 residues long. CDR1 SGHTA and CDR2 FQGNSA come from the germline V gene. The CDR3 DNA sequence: TGTGCCAGCAGCTTCTGGACAGACGAGCAGTTCTTC. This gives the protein CASSFWTDEQFF.

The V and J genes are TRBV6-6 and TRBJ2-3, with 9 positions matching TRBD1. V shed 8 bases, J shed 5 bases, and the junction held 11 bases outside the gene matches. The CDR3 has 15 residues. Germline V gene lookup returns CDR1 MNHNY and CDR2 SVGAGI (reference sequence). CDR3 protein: CASSFGTGRQDTQYF. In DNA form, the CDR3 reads TGTGCCAGCTCCTTCGGGACAGGGAGGCAAGATACGCAGTATTTT.

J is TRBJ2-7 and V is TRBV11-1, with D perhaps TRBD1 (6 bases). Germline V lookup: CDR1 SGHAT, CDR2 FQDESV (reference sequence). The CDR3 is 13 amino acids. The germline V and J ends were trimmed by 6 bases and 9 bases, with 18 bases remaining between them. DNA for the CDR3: TGTGCCAGCAGATCCGGACAGTCCGCGGTGCAGTACTTC. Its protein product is CASRSGQSAVQYF.

DNA for the CDR3: TGCGCCAGCAGCCAAGAAGTTGTTTGGCAGGGCAGACAGCCCCAGCATTTT. Protein: CASSQEVVWQGRQPQHF. The chain combines TRBV4-3 with TRBJ1-5, with D maybe TRBD1 (5 bases). CDR1 and CDR2 (germline): LGHNA, YSLEER. The CDR3 loop spans 17 amino acids. Trimming pared 0 bases from V and 7 bases from J, leaving 19 bases between.

CDR3 residues: CASSLVSGANTEAFF. The CDR3, as DNA: TGTGCCAGCAGCTTGGTCTCAGGCGCGAACACTGAAGCTTTCTTT. The chain couples TRBV5-4 to TRBJ1-1, with unresolved D. The CDR3 has 15 amino acids. V gave up 0 bases and J gave up 1 base, with 10 bases separating them. The germline gives CDR1 SGHNT, CDR2 YYREEE (reference sequence).

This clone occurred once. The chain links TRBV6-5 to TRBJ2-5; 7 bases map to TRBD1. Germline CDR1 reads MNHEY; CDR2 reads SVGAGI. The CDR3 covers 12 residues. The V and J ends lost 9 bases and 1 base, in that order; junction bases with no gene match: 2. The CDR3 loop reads CASRDSQETQYF. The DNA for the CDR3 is TGTGCCAGTCGGGACAGCCAAGAGACCCAGTACTTC.

This CDR3 is CASTPTGISYEQYF. The CDR3 DNA is TGTGCCAGCACCCCGACAGGGATCTCCTACGAGCAGTACTTC. The chain links TRBV28 to TRBJ2-7; 7 positions agree with TRBD1. Germline V gene lookup returns CDR1 MDHEN and CDR2 SYDVKM. This CDR3 comprises 14 residues. Germline trimming cut 7 bases from V and 0 bases from J; bases unmatched to any gene: 6.

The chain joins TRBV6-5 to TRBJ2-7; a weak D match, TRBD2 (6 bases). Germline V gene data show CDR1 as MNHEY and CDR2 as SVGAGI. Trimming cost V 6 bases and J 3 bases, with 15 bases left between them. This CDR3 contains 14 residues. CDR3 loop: CASSPIAELYEQYF. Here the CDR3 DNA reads TGTGCCAGCAGCCCGATAGCGGAACTCTACGAGCAGTACTTC.

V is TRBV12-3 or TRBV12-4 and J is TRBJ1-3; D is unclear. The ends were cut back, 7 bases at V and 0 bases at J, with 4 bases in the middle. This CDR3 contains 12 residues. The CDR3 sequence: CASTRSGNTIYF. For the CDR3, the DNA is TGTGCCAGCACCCGCTCTGGAAACACCATATATTTT.

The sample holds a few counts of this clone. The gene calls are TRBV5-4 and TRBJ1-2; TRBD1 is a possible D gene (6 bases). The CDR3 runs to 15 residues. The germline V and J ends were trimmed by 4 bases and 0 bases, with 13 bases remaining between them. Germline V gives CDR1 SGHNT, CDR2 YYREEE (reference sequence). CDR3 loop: CASSALQGSNYGYTF. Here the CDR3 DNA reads TGTGCCAGCAGCGCGTTACAGGGCTCTAACTATGGCTACACCTTC.

This CDR3 is CAWSDKISSFDNEQFF. The CDR3 nucleotides are TGTGCCTGGAGTGACAAAATCTCTAGCTTCGACAATGAGCAGTTCTTC. The chain is built from TRBV30 and TRBJ2-1; D is perhaps TRBD2 (5 bases). The CDR3 totals 16 residues. V was shortened by 1 base and J by 5 bases, with 18 bases between the two germline ends. Germline V CDR1 and CDR2: GTSNPN, SVGIG (reference sequence).

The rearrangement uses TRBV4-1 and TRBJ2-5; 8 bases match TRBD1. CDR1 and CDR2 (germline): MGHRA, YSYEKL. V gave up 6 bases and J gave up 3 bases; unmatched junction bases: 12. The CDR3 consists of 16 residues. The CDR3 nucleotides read TGCGCCAGCAGGGAGGGGGCAGGGGGCGCGGAAGAGACCCAGTACTTC. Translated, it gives CASREGAGGAEETQYF.

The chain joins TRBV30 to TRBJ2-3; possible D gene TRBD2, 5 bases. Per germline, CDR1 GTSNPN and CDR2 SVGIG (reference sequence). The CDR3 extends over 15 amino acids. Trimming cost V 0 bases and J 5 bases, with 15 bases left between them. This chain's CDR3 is CAWSVFAAGEDTQYF. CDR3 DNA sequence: TGTGCCTGGAGTGTGTTCGCCGCCGGGGAAGATACGCAGTATTTT.

The CDR3 bases are TGTGCCAGCAGCCTGACAGGGGGCGTGAAGACCCAGTACTTC. Amino acids: CASSLTGGVKTQYF. The genes are TRBV28 and TRBJ2-5; 10 bases fit TRBD1. Germline V gene sequence: CDR1 MDHEN, CDR2 SYDVKM. This CDR3 comprises 14 residues. The junction had 7 bases not matched to a gene; V was cut back by 6 bases and J by 6 bases.

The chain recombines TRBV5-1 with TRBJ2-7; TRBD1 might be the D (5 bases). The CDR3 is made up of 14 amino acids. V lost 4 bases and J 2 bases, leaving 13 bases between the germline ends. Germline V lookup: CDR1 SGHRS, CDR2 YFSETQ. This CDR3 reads CASSIYRPPYEQYF. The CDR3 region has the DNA TGCGCCAGCAGCATTTACAGGCCTCCCTACGAGCAGTACTTC.

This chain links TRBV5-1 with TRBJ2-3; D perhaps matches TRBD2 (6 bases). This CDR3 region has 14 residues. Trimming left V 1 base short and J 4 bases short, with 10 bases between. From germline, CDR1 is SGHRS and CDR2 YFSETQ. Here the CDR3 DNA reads TGCGCCAGCAGCTTGATCAGGGAGGCAGATACGCAGTATTTT. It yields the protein CASSLIREADTQYF.

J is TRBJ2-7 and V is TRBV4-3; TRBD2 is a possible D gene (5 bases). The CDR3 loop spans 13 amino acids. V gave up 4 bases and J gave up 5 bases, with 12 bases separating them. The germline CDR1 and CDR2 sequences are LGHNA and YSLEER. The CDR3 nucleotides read TGCGCCAGCAGCCTACTCTCCGGGGACGAGCAGTACTTC. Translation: CASSLLSGDEQYF.

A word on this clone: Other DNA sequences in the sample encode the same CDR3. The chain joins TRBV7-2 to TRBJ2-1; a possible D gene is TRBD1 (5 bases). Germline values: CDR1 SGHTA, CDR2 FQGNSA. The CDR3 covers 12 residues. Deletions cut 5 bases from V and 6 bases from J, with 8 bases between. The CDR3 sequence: CASSPGLNEQFF. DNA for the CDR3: TGTGCCAGCAGCCCAGGGCTCAATGAGCAGTTCTTC.

The CDR3 DNA follows: TGTGCCAGCAGCTTAGTACAGGGGATTTCACCCCTCCACTTT. Translation: CASSLVQGISPLHF. The chain joins TRBV11-3 to TRBJ1-6; 7 bases match TRBD1. The CDR3 totals 14 residues. Germline V gene data show CDR1 as SGHNT and CDR2 as YENEEA. V was clipped by 1 base and J by 9 bases; unmatched bases: 3.

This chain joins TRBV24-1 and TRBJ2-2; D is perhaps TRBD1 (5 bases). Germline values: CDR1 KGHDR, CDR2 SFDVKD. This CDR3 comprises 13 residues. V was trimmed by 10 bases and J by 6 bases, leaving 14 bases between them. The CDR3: CATNTGISGELFF. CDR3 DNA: TGTGCCACGAACACAGGTATCTCCGGGGAGCTGTTTTTT.

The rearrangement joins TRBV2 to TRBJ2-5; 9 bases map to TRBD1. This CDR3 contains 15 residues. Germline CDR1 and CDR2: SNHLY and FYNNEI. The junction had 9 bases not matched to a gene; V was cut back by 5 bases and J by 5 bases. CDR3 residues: CASSSGQGWEETQYF. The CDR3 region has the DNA TGTGCCAGCAGTAGTGGACAGGGGTGGGAGGAGACCCAGTACTTC.